The 21 T cell receptor beta chains below were found in one sample sequenced in a study of T cells in Graves' hyperthyroidism and ophthalmopathy. Amplification targeted TCR beta CDR3 regions from RNA transcripts. HTBI primers were employed in a first-round RT-PCR of the TCR CDR3. TCRdb independently ran MiXCR on the multiplex PCR reads; one entry per CDR3 protein. The sample consists of 200,000 to 250,000 distinct CDR3 sequences, about 15% of them appearing once. The sample comprised blood. All receptors derive from a woman between 18 and 30 years old with Graves' ophthalmopathy.

This sequence joins TRBV20-1 and TRBJ1-3; no reliable D call. In germline, CDR1 is DFQATT, CDR2 SNEGSKA (reference sequence). V was trimmed by 6 bases and J by 0 bases, leaving 18 bases between them. This CDR3 is 16 amino acids long. Here the CDR3 DNA reads TGCAGTGCCAAACTTTTAGGGCGTCTCTCTGGAAACACCATATATTTT. Translated, it gives CSAKLLGRLSGNTIYF.

This clonotype occurred many times. This chain links TRBV20-1 with TRBJ2-2; D is perhaps TRBD1 (5 bases). V lost 0 bases and J lost 6, with 14 bases in between. Germline V lookup: CDR1 DFQATT, CDR2 SNEGSKA (reference sequence). The CDR3 consists of 15 residues. For the CDR3, the DNA is TGCAGTGCTAGAGATCTAGGAGCAGGGCCCGGGGAGCTGTTTTTT. It encodes CSARDLGAGPGELFF.

Only a few counts were recorded for this clonotype. The chain has TRBV24-1 and TRBJ2-3, with D possibly matching TRBD1 (5 bases). CDR1 is KGHDR and CDR2 is SFDVKD in the germline V gene. The CDR3 consists of 16 residues. The V gene lost 3 bases and the J gene lost 3 bases, with 15 bases spanning the gap. CDR3 sequence reads: CATSDRQGVGTDTQYF. DNA of the CDR3: TGTGCCACCAGTGATCGTCAAGGGGTAGGGACAGATACGCAGTATTTT.

J is TRBJ2-7 and V is TRBV28; 15 bases align to TRBD2. The germline V gene encodes CDR1 MDHEN and CDR2 SYDVKM. V gave up 4 bases and J gave up 9 bases; unmatched junction bases: 4. This CDR3 contains 14 residues. CDR3 loop: CASSWTSGGDGQYF. In DNA, the CDR3 is TGTGCCAGCAGTTGGACTAGCGGGGGGGACGGGCAGTACTTC.

The chain couples TRBV5-8 to TRBJ2-3, with D unclear. V dropped 1 base and J dropped 3 bases, with 12 bases sitting between them. Germline CDR1 is SGHTS and CDR2 is YDEGEE. The CDR3 has 15 amino acids. The CDR3 region has the DNA TGTGCCAGCAGCTTGACCTTCTCAGTTACAGATACGCAGTATTTT. The encoded protein is CASSLTFSVTDTQYF.

Ten or more counts support this clonotype. This chain links TRBV7-3 with TRBJ2-1; 9 nucleotides agree with TRBD1. Germline lookup yields CDR1 SGHTA and CDR2 FQGTGA. After removal of 5 bases from V and 7 bases from J, the junction contained 3 bases not matched to a gene. This CDR3 contains 13 residues. The CDR3 coding sequence is TGTGCCAGCAGCCCCGGACAGGGGAATGAGCAGTTCTTC. Its translation is CASSPGQGNEQFF. The complete variable domain, with remaining parts taken from reference TRBV7-3 and TRBJ2-1, reads GAGVSQTPSNKVTEKGKYVELRCDPISGHTALYWYRQSLGQGPEFLIYFQGTGAADDSGLPNDRFFAVRPEGSVSTLKIQRTERGDSAVYLCASSPGQGNEQFFGPGTRLTVL.

This clonotype was counted at least ten times. The chain uses TRBV9 and TRBJ2-3; 11 positions agree with TRBD2. After removal of 5 bases from V and 2 bases from J, the junction contained 7 bases not matched to a gene. Germline values: CDR1 SGDLS, CDR2 YYNGEE. The CDR3 contains 16 residues. Here the CDR3 reads CASRNLTSGNTDTQYF. CDR3 DNA: TGTGCCAGCAGGAACCTGACTAGCGGGAACACAGATACGCAGTATTTT.

This clonotype was observed many times. This chain links TRBV7-9 with TRBJ1-1; 8 positions match TRBD1. The J segment lost 2 bases and the V segment lost 2 bases, leaving 4 bases of the junction unmatched. Germline V gene sequence: CDR1 SEHNR, CDR2 FQNEAQ (reference sequence). CDR3 size: 15 residues. CDR3 in DNA: TGTGCCAGCAGCTTAAACAGGGGGGTAAACACTGAAGCTTTCTTT. This gives the protein CASSLNRGVNTEAFF.

This clonotype came up many times. The V gene is TRBV7-9, the J gene TRBJ2-1; 13 nucleotides align to TRBD2. J lost 8 bases, V lost 0 bases, and 4 bases had no gene match. CDR1 and CDR2 from the germline V gene are SEHNR and FQNEAQ (reference sequence). The CDR3 sequence is 16 residues long. CDR3 bases: TGTGCCAGCAGCTTAGCGGGACTAGCGGGAATCCATGAGCAGTTCTTC. Amino acid sequence: CASSLAGLAGIHEQFF.

This clonotype was detected many times. The gene calls are TRBV20-1 and TRBJ2-7, with TRBD2 identical over 13 bases. The junction had 5 bases not matched to a gene; V was cut back by 6 bases and J by 3 bases. Germline V lookup: CDR1 DFQATT, CDR2 SNEGSKA (reference sequence). This CDR3 is built from 14 residues. This CDR3 reads CSAKGLAGYYEQYF. DNA of the CDR3: TGCAGTGCCAAGGGACTAGCGGGATACTACGAGCAGTACTTC.

Many counts were recorded for this clonotype. V usage is TRBV29-1 and J usage is TRBJ2-4; a possible D gene is TRBD2 (6 bases). This CDR3 has 11 residues. V was cut by 3 bases and J by 8 bases, with 8 bases left in between. Germline V gives CDR1 SQVTM, CDR2 ANQGSEA. The CDR3 DNA is TGCAGCGTTGATTGGGGGGACATTCAGTACTTC. Its translation is CSVDWGDIQYF. Complete variable domain (other parts from reference TRBV29-1 and TRBJ2-4): SAVISQKPSRDICQRGTSLTIQCQVDSQVTMMFWYRQQPGQSLTLIATANQGSEATYESGFVIDKFPISRPNLTFSTLTVSNMSPEDSSIYLCSVDWGDIQYFGAGTRLSVL.

This clonotype appeared many times. J is TRBJ1-1 and V is TRBV11-2; perhaps TRBD1 as D (5 bases). This CDR3 region has 15 residues. The V gene lost 0 bases and the J gene lost 7 bases, with 15 bases spanning the gap. The V gene's germline CDR1 is SGHAT and CDR2 FQNNGV. This CDR3 is CASSLDRERRLEAFF. The CDR3 bases are TGTGCCAGCAGCTTAGACAGGGAACGGAGGCTTGAAGCTTTCTTT.

This clonotype was seen repeatedly, ten times or more. V is TRBV6-1 and J is TRBJ2-7; 10 bases line up with TRBD1. Germline assignment: CDR1 MNHNS and CDR2 SASEGT. This CDR3 has 15 residues. After removal of 4 bases from V and 4 bases from J, the junction contained 7 bases not matched to a gene. The chain's CDR3 is CASSVTGTGVYEQYF. The CDR3 DNA reads TGTGCCAGCAGTGTAACCGGGACAGGGGTATACGAGCAGTACTTC.

The chain recombines TRBV5-6 with TRBJ2-5; 9 bases fit TRBD1. The CDR3 is made up of 16 amino acids. Germline trimming cut 3 bases from V and 5 bases from J; bases unmatched to any gene: 11. Germline CDR1 and CDR2: SGHDT and YYEEEE. This chain's CDR3 is CASSSWTGDLWETQYF. The CDR3 nucleotides read TGTGCCAGCAGCTCGTGGACAGGGGATTTGTGGGAGACCCAGTACTTC.

This clonotype has a count of ten or more. The chain joins TRBV20-1 to TRBJ2-1, with TRBD1 matching 8 bases. The CDR3 covers 14 residues. The germline V gene encodes CDR1 DFQATT and CDR2 SNEGSKA (reference sequence). The CDR3 is CSPGGGTGRNEQFF. Written as DNA, the CDR3 is TGCAGCCCAGGGGGCGGGACTGGGAGAAATGAGCAGTTCTTC.

Ten or more counts support this clonotype. The rearrangement uses TRBV20-1 and TRBJ1-1, with D perhaps matching TRBD1 (6 bases). The V end was cut by 2 bases, the J end by 3 bases, with 13 bases between. CDR3 length: 14 residues. The germline V gene encodes CDR1 DFQATT and CDR2 SNEGSKA (reference sequence). The CDR3 spells CSARLPGVDTEAFF. The CDR3 DNA sequence: TGCAGTGCTAGACTTCCAGGGGTGGACACTGAAGCTTTCTTT.

This clonotype has a count of ten or more. DNA of the CDR3: TGTGCCAGCTCACCCGGACCCTCACAATGGGAATCACCCCTCCACTTT. Translated: CASSPGPSQWESPLHF. The chain combines TRBV18 with TRBJ1-6; D ambiguous. V was trimmed by 3 bases and J by 10 bases, leaving 19 bases between them. The CDR3 length is 16 residues. Germline lookup yields CDR1 KGHSH and CDR2 LQKENI.

This clonotype was observed many times. The limits of the CDR3 on the DNA are not certain, so only TCRdb's listed CDR3 is given. The chain employs TRBV24-1 and TRBJ1-4; the tabulated D call, TRBD1, remains unverified against the DNA. The CDR3 is 15 residues long, ends included. The germline gives CDR1 KGHDR, CDR2 SFDVKD. The CDR3 reads CATSDSGQAGEKLFF.

In its sample, this clonotype was seen a few times. This chain uses TRBV10-1 with TRBJ2-4; D not certain. CDR3 length equals 14 residues. The germline gives CDR1 WNHNN, CDR2 SYGVQD (reference sequence). The germline V and J ends were trimmed by 1 base and 3 bases, with 7 bases remaining between them. The CDR3 DNA reads as TGCGCCAGCAGTGAGTTGCAAAGCAAAAACATTCAGTACTTC. Translating it yields CASSELQSKNIQYF.

This clonotype was detected many times. This chain uses TRBV14 with TRBJ2-7; 8 positions agree with TRBD2. The CDR3 consists of 16 residues. The germline CDR1 and CDR2 sequences are SGHDN and FVKESK. Trimming at V came to 4 bases and at J to 4 bases, leaving 12 bases not matched to a gene. CDR3 residues: CASSRVAGLDIYEQYF. The CDR3, as DNA: TGTGCCAGCAGCCGGGTAGCGGGACTGGATATTTACGAGCAGTACTTC.

The V call is TRBV18, the J call TRBJ2-3; D is uncertain. Germline loops: CDR1 KGHSH, CDR2 LQKENI. This CDR3 has 14 amino acids. The V end was cut by 0 bases, the J end by 0 bases, with 4 bases between. The CDR3 bases are TGTGCCAGCTCACCACCGGCCAGCACAGATACGCAGTATTTT. Its translation is CASSPPASTDTQYF.